The present T cell receptor (beta chain) was sequenced within a study of T-cell memory formation after mild COVID-19. Broader study findings: Balance between CD4 and CD8 was seen in clones contracting day 15 to 85, and a CD4+ lean was seen in later expanders. For contracting clones, CD4+ ones sat mainly in CM and EM, CD8+ in EMRA. Pre-infection memory held some responding clones, suggesting pre-existing cross-reactive T cells responded.

This clonotype was recorded a few times. The target antigen is unknown. The V gene end was trimmed by 0 bases and the J gene end by 4 bases; junction bases not matched to a gene: 8. There are 17 residues in the CDR3. Germline V gene lookup returns CDR1 LGHDT and CDR2 YNNKEL (reference sequence). Constant-segment-primed 5'RACE gave TCR alpha and TCR beta cDNA libraries with sample barcodes and UMIs. One entry per CDR3 protein, called by TCRdb with MiXCR from the 5' RACE reads. Of a few hundred thousand distinct CDR3 sequences in the sample, nearly 25% were seen once. Specimen: PBMCs or a T cell subset sorted from them (not recorded which). This rearrangement joins TRBV3-1 to TRBJ2-3, with 9 nucleotides matching TRBD1. This receptor was taken from an adult woman who had mild COVID-19 (a few samples of this study predate the infection). Cell type and time point are not known. The CDR3, as DNA: TGTGCCAGCAGCCAAGATTACGGACAGGGGTCAGCAGATACGCAGTATTTT. It encodes CASSQDYGQGSADTQYF.